Listed here are 28 T cell receptor beta chains from one sample, sequenced in a study of blood T cell repertoires in COVID-19. Sequencing was performed with immunoSEQ multiplex PCR; in TCRdb, only in-frame clones are kept and a portion is missing. Seen here are about 130,000 clones, over 75% observed once, and the top ten hold over 3.5%. The specimen was peripheral blood. The origin of the receptors is a woman aged 55-70 years with acute or convalescent COVID-19.

The chain has TRBV5-1 and TRBJ2-7; D perhaps matches TRBD1 (6 bases). Germline V lookup: CDR1 SGHRS, CDR2 YFSETQ. The CDR3 has 14 amino acids. The V end lost 4 bases, the J end lost 0 bases, and 11 bases lay between the germline ends. CDR3 nucleotides: TGCGCCAGCAGCCACCAGGGGAGCTCCTACGAGCAGTACTTC. Translating it yields CASSHQGSSYEQYF.

The chain couples TRBV7-8 to TRBJ2-3; no reliable D call. V was shortened by 5 bases and J by 0 bases, with 12 bases between the two germline ends. The length of the CDR3 is 15 residues. Germline V gene sequence: CDR1 SGHVS, CDR2 FQNEAQ. Here the CDR3 reads CASSALGKSTDTQYF. The CDR3 nucleotides read TGTGCCAGCAGCGCCCTAGGCAAAAGCACAGATACGCAGTATTTT.

The chain combines TRBV29-1 with TRBJ2-3; a possible D gene is TRBD2 (5 bases). CDR1 SQVTM and CDR2 ANQGSEA come from the germline V gene. The CDR3 runs to 12 residues. V was shortened by 7 bases and J by 1 base, with 9 bases between the two germline ends. The DNA of the CDR3 is TGCAGCGCCGAGAGGGGCACAGATACGCAGTATTTT. It translates to CSAERGTDTQYF.

V is TRBV5-1 and J is TRBJ2-5, with 16 bases aligning to TRBD2. CDR1 and CDR2 (germline): SGHRS, YFSETQ. The V and J ends lost 0 bases and 5 bases, in that order; junction bases with no gene match: 7. The CDR3 spans 18 residues. CDR3 DNA: TGCGCCAGCAGCTTGGACGGGACTAGCGGGAGGGCCGGGGAGACCCAGTACTTC. Protein sequence: CASSLDGTSGRAGETQYF.

The chain uses TRBV2 and TRBJ2-7; no firm D call. The CDR3 consists of 13 residues. From germline, CDR1 is SNHLY and CDR2 FYNNEI. V lost 1 base, J lost 0 bases, and 4 bases lay in between. CDR3 bases: TGTGCCAGCAGTGAAGACTACTCCTACGAGCAGTACGTC. Amino acid sequence: CASSEDYSYEQYV.

This clone was counted a single time. This sequence joins TRBV28 and TRBJ1-4, with TRBD1 matching 7 bases. J was trimmed by 10 bases and V by 6 bases; bases with no gene match: 29. Germline loops: CDR1 MDHEN, CDR2 SYDVKM. The CDR3 loop spans 20 amino acids. The CDR3 spells CASSWPPTGTIGGTPGKLFF. The CDR3 region has the DNA TGTGCCAGCAGCTGGCCCCCGACAGGGACCATTGGGGGGACCCCCGGAAAACTGTTTTTT.

V usage is TRBV3-1 (or the pseudogene TRBV3-2) and J usage is TRBJ2-5; 8 bases are a match to TRBD2. The CDR3 loop spans 15 amino acids. V was clipped by 1 base and J by 6 bases; unmatched bases: 7. The germline V gene encodes CDR1 LGHDT and CDR2 YNNKEL (reference sequence). The CDR3 DNA reads TGTGCCAGCAGCCAAGCCCAAGCGGGAGTTAAGACCCAGTACTTC. Translating it yields CASSQAQAGVKTQYF.

This clone was counted a few times. This chain links TRBV10-2 with TRBJ1-5; 9 bases match TRBD1. The CDR3 is 15 amino acids. From germline, CDR1 is WSHSY and CDR2 SAAADI. V gave up 8 bases and J gave up 5 bases; unmatched junction bases: 10. The chain's CDR3 is CASSWTGAEDQPQHF. The DNA for the CDR3 is TGCGCCAGCTCCTGGACAGGGGCGGAAGATCAGCCCCAGCATTTT.

The chain is built from TRBV28 and TRBJ1-4, with D maybe TRBD1 (6 bases). CDR1 MDHEN and CDR2 SYDVKM come from the germline V gene. Trimming removed 8 bases from V and 3 bases from J, with 7 bases in between. This CDR3 has 12 residues. The CDR3 sequence is CASAGANEKLFF. CDR3 coding DNA: TGTGCCAGCGCAGGGGCTAATGAAAAACTGTTTTTT.

V is TRBV3-1 (or the pseudogene TRBV3-2) and J is TRBJ1-2; D is uncertain. The CDR3 runs 16 residues. Germline V gene lookup returns CDR1 LGHDT and CDR2 YNNKEL (reference sequence). V shed 3 bases and J shed 0 bases, with 14 bases lying between them. The CDR3, as DNA: TGTGCCAGCAGCCAGCTGTCGACATCCACTAACTATGGCTACACCTTC. Encoded protein: CASSQLSTSTNYGYTF.

The V and J genes are TRBV10-3 and TRBJ2-5; 9 bases are a match to TRBD1. The V segment lost 3 bases and the J segment 4 bases; nucleotides outside the gene matches: 9. The CDR3 is made up of 16 amino acids. Germline V CDR1 and CDR2: ENHRY, SYGVKD. The CDR3, as DNA: TGTGCCATCAGTGATCGGGACAGGGTTAGTAGAGAGACCCAGTACTTC. Encoded protein: CAISDRDRVSRETQYF.

The rearrangement joins TRBV5-1 to TRBJ1-2; D not resolved. V was cut by 10 bases and J by 4 bases, with 23 bases left in between. CDR1 SGHRS and CDR2 YFSETQ come from the germline V gene. This CDR3 spans 15 amino acids. The CDR3 loop is CASQFDDSSFYGYTF. The CDR3 nucleotides are TGCGCCTCTCAATTTGATGACTCTTCCTTCTATGGCTACACCTTC.

This chain uses TRBV24-1 with TRBJ1-5; 9 bases are a match to TRBD1. Germline CDR1 and CDR2: KGHDR and SFDVKD. J gave up 6 bases and V 2 bases, and 7 bases lay outside the gene matches. The CDR3 length is 16 residues. The DNA of the CDR3 is TGTGCCACCAGTGATTCGGGACAGGGAGTAGGTCAGCCCCAGCATTTT. The encoded protein is CATSDSGQGVGQPQHF.

The V call is TRBV6-5, the J call TRBJ1-1; 7 bases match TRBD1. CDR1 and CDR2 (germline): MNHEY, SVGAGI. V lost 4 bases and J lost 9; bases outside the gene matches: 5. The CDR3 covers 12 residues. CDR3 sequence: CASSSATGKAFF. The CDR3 DNA is TGTGCCAGCAGTTCGGCGACAGGGAAAGCTTTCTTT.

J is TRBJ2-1 and V is TRBV15; no reliable D call. Looked up from germline, CDR1 is LNHNV and CDR2 is YYDKDF (reference sequence). V was pared by 0 bases and J by 8 bases, with 11 bases between. There are 14 residues in the CDR3. The CDR3 sequence: CATSRDRLLYEQFF. The CDR3 DNA is TGTGCCACCAGCAGAGATCGACTGCTCTATGAGCAGTTCTTC.

V gene TRBV6-5 combines with J gene TRBJ2-5, with 7 bases fitting TRBD1. Germline-derived CDR1 and CDR2 are MNHEY and SVGAGI. Trimming cost V 7 bases and J 6 bases; bases outside gene matches: 8. The CDR3 sequence is 13 residues long. Here the CDR3 DNA reads TGTGCCAGCAACGTCGACAGGGAGAAGACCCAGTACTTC. Translation gives CASNVDREKTQYF.

In its sample, this clone was seen once. The chain recombines TRBV24-1 with TRBJ2-1; D is ambiguous. Trimming removed 1 base at V and 4 bases at J, with 7 bases between. The germline V gene has CDR1 KGHDR and CDR2 SFDVKD. The CDR3 has 14 residues. The CDR3 DNA sequence: TGTGCCACCAGTGATTTCCCAGGTTACAATGAGCAGTTCTTC. This sequence encodes CATSDFPGYNEQFF.

The gene calls are TRBV12-3 or TRBV12-4 and TRBJ2-1; no definite D call. With 3 bases removed from V and 8 bases from J, the gap between germline ends came to 11 bases. This CDR3 is built from 13 residues. CDR3: CASSFVHSDEQFF. The CDR3 coding sequence is TGTGCCAGCAGTTTCGTTCACTCGGATGAGCAGTTCTTC.

The genes are TRBV27 and TRBJ1-1, with D perhaps matching TRBD1 (6 bases). Germline loops: CDR1 MNHEY, CDR2 SMNVEV (reference sequence). V lost 2 bases and J 3 bases, leaving 10 bases between the germline ends. The CDR3 consists of 14 residues. CDR3 loop: CASSLPDRYTEAFF. The CDR3 DNA reads TGTGCCAGCAGTTTACCGGACAGATACACTGAAGCTTTCTTT.

This clone was recorded once. The J gene is TRBJ2-5, the V gene TRBV3-1 (or the pseudogene TRBV3-2); 7 bases are a match to TRBD1. Germline-derived CDR1 and CDR2 are LGHDT and YNNKEL (reference sequence). The CDR3 extends over 14 amino acids. The V gene end was trimmed by 5 bases and the J gene end by 7 bases; junction bases not matched to a gene: 10. For the CDR3, the DNA is TGTGCCAGCAGCGGGGTTCAGGGGGTGAGGACCCAGTACTTC. Translated: CASSGVQGVRTQYF.

This chain links TRBV6-5 with TRBJ2-5; 8 nucleotides agree with TRBD1. The CDR3 spans 14 residues. CDR1 and CDR2 from the germline V gene are MNHEY and SVGAGI. J lost 3 bases, V lost 6 bases, and 6 bases had no gene match. CDR3 amino acids: CASSAGGWEETQYF. CDR3 DNA sequence: TGTGCCAGCAGCGCAGGGGGCTGGGAAGAGACCCAGTACTTC.

The chain combines TRBV5-1 with TRBJ2-1, with a tentative D call TRBD2 (6 bases). CDR3 length: 15 residues. V shed 3 bases and J shed 7 bases, with 17 bases lying between them. Germline loops: CDR1 SGHRS, CDR2 YFSETQ. The CDR3 sequence: CASSSGGGGLNEQFF. The CDR3 DNA reads TGCGCCAGCAGCTCTGGGGGAGGAGGGTTAAATGAGCAGTTCTTC.

The CDR3 loop is CASSLALTSGNYNEQFF. The CDR3 bases are TGTGCCAGCAGCTTAGCGCTAACTAGCGGGAACTACAATGAGCAGTTCTTC. This chain links TRBV7-2 with TRBJ2-1; 10 bases map to TRBD2. The CDR3 sequence is 17 residues long. Germline CDR1 and CDR2: SGHTA and FQGNSA. After removal of 0 bases from V and 3 bases from J, the junction contained 5 bases not matched to a gene.

The chain couples TRBV3-1 (or the pseudogene TRBV3-2) to TRBJ1-2, with D perhaps TRBD1 (5 bases). CDR1 and CDR2 from the germline V gene are LGHDT and YNNKEL (reference sequence). The CDR3 runs 14 residues. Trimming cost V 5 bases and J 4 bases, with 14 bases left between them. CDR3 sequence: CASSSGGDSYGYTF. The CDR3, as DNA: TGTGCCAGCAGCTCGGGGGGGGATAGCTATGGCTACACCTTC.

The rearrangement uses TRBV16 and TRBJ1-2, with D possibly being TRBD1 (6 bases). CDR1 and CDR2 (germline): KGHSY, FQNENV. The V gene lost 0 bases and the J gene lost 8 bases, with 13 bases spanning the gap. The CDR3 sequence is 14 residues long. The CDR3 coding sequence is TGTGCCAGCAGCCAATCCACGGTGGGGGCGGGCTACACCTTC. It specifies CASSQSTVGAGYTF. Complete variable domain (other parts from reference TRBV16 and TRBJ1-2): GEEVAQTPKHLVRGEGQKAKLYCAPIKGHSYVFWYQQVLKNEFKFLISFQNENVFDETGMPKERFSAKCLPNSPCSLEIQATKLEDSAVYFCASSQSTVGAGYTFGSGTRLTVV.

The V gene is TRBV5-4, the J gene TRBJ2-1; maybe TRBD1 (6 bases). This CDR3 spans 14 amino acids. The germline V gene encodes CDR1 SGHNT and CDR2 YYREEE (reference sequence). Between the trimmed V and J ends, which lost 0 bases and 6 bases, there was a span of 10 bases. In DNA form, the CDR3 reads TGTGCCAGCAGCTTGGGGGGGCAGGGCAATGAGCAGTTCTTC. This gives the protein CASSLGGQGNEQFF.

This chain uses TRBV2 with TRBJ2-3, with a tentative D call TRBD2 (5 bases). This CDR3 is 14 amino acids long. Germline CDR1 is SNHLY and CDR2 is FYNNEI. The germline V and J ends were trimmed by 6 bases and 2 bases, with 12 bases remaining between them. CDR3 in DNA: TGTGCCAGCAGCGCTAGCCCGCTCACAGATACGCAGTATTTT. Protein sequence: CASSASPLTDTQYF.

For the CDR3, the DNA is TGCGCCACCAGGGCCACAGCAAACACCGGGGAGCTGTTTTTT. It yields the protein CATRATANTGELFF. This chain joins TRBV5-1 and TRBJ2-2; D might be TRBD1 (5 bases). V was cut by 9 bases and J by 2 bases, with 14 bases left in between. The V gene's germline CDR1 is SGHRS and CDR2 YFSETQ. This CDR3 has 14 amino acids. The variable domain in full, completed from reference TRBV5-1 and TRBJ2-2, reads KAGVTQTPRYLIKTRGQQVTLSCSPISGHRSVSWYQQTPGQGLQFLFEYFSETQRNKGNFPGRFSGRQFSNSRSEMNVSTLELGDSALYLCATRATANTGELFFGEGSRLTVL.